This T cell receptor beta chain originates from a study of blood T cells in healthy people across ages. A J-beta primer mix and a sample-barcoded 5' primer were used in a second PCR of roughly 6 to 12 cycles. TCRdb called the 5' RACE reads again in MiXCR, with one record for every CDR3 protein. The profile shows almost 300,000 distinct CDR3 sequences, roughly 26% of them singletons. Germline trimming cut 7 bases from V and 6 bases from J; bases unmatched to any gene: 5. The CDR3 extends over 13 amino acids. Germline V gives CDR1 MDHEN, CDR2 SYDVKM. The V call is TRBV28, the J call TRBJ2-3, with 9 bases aligning to TRBD1. What was sequenced was blood. This clonotype was sampled from a woman between 65 and 79 years old in good health. CDR3 coding DNA: TGTGCCAGCAAAGGGACAGGGAGGGATACGCAGTATTTT. Translating gives CASKGTGRDTQYF. Using reference TRBV28 and TRBJ2-3 for the parts outside the CDR3, the full variable domain is DVKVTQSSRYLVKRTGEKVFLECVQDMDHENMFWYRQDPGLGLRLIYFSYDVKMKEKGDIPEGYSVSREKKERFSLILESASTNQTSMYLCASKGTGRDTQYFGPGTRLTVL.